This T cell receptor (beta chain) is drawn from a study of blood T cell repertoires in COVID-19. Study-level information: The cDNA or gDNA used as material had been derived from T cells, B-cell-depleted T cells, or PBMCs.

Germline lookup yields CDR1 SNHLY and CDR2 FYNNEI. The J segment lost 2 bases and the V segment lost 5 bases, leaving 3 bases of the junction unmatched. The CDR3 spans 14 residues. Only in-frame clones appear in the TCRdb table, and some are missing; sequencing was by immunoSEQ multiplex PCR. This table has 210,000 or so clones, under 90% appearing once. Specimen: PBMCs or T cells enriched from blood (not recorded which). This clonotype was obtained from a man aged 60 to 69 who had recovered from COVID-19. V is TRBV2 and J is TRBJ1-5, with 7 bases fitting TRBD1. The CDR3 is CASSTGVGNQPQHF. The CDR3 region has the DNA TGTGCCAGCAGTACAGGGGTGGGCAATCAGCCCCAGCATTTT.